The rows below give T cell receptor beta chains drawn from one sample of a study of tumor and adjacent non-tumor tissue in lung cancer. TCRdb processed the multiplex PCR reads anew with MiXCR; each CDR3 protein has one entry. The sample has 200,000 to 250,000 distinct CDR3 sequences, less than 80% seen once. Sequencing was carried out using lung tumor tissue. Source of these receptors: a man between 60 and 75 years old with non-small cell lung cancer. Each CDR3 is given with its conserved first and last residue. The order of the fields is clone size, V gene, J gene, D gene, CDR3 protein, CDR3 DNA. A D gene is named only where the DNA matches it firmly. Clone size is not always given. Where it is, it says once, few, many or a class for expanded clones.

clone size: NA
V gene: TRBV12-3/TRBV12-4
J gene: TRBJ1-1
D gene: NA
CDR3 protein: CASILVTDTKAFF
CDR3 DNA: TGTGCCAGCATTTTAGTTACGGATACTAAAGCTTTCTTT

clone size: NA
V gene: TRBV11-2
J gene: TRBJ2-5
D gene: TRBD1
CDR3 protein: CASYSGQVMETQYF
CDR3 DNA: TGTGCCAGCTACTCCGGACAGGTTATGGAGACCCAGTACTTC

clone size: few
V gene: TRBV11-1
J gene: TRBJ1-3
D gene: NA
CDR3 protein: CASSNSWTAGNTIYF
CDR3 DNA: TGTGCCAGCAGTAACTCGTGGACAGCTGGAAACACCATATATTTT

clone size: few
V gene: TRBV5-6
J gene: TRBJ2-1
D gene: TRBD1
CDR3 protein: CASSLVQGRYNEQFF
CDR3 DNA: TGTGCCAGCAGCTTGGTACAGGGGCGTTACAATGAGCAGTTCTTC

clone size: NA
V gene: TRBV7-8
J gene: TRBJ1-5
D gene: NA
CDR3 protein: CASSLTGQIVQPQHF
CDR3 DNA: TGTGCTAGCAGCCTGACCGGACAGATAGTTCAGCCCCAGCATTTT

clone size: NA
V gene: TRBV4-1
J gene: TRBJ1-5
D gene: NA
CDR3 protein: CACRQGEGVNQPQHF
CDR3 DNA: TGCGCATGCAGGCAAGGGGAGGGGGTTAATCAGCCCCAGCATTTT

clone size: NA
V gene: TRBV4-3
J gene: TRBJ2-1
D gene: TRBD2
CDR3 protein: CASSQDFSGRDEQFF
CDR3 DNA: TGCGCCAGCAGCCAAGATTTTAGCGGGAGGGATGAGCAGTTCTTC

clone size: NA
V gene: TRBV4-1
J gene: TRBJ2-7
D gene: NA
CDR3 protein: CASSQPQGYDQYF
CDR3 DNA: TGCGCCAGCAGCCAGCCACAGGGCTACGATCAGTACTTC

clone size: NA
V gene: TRBV6-2/TRBV6-3
J gene: TRBJ1-2
D gene: NA
CDR3 protein: CASNYQRGGPGFYGYTF
CDR3 DNA: TGTGCCAGCAATTACCAACGGGGCGGCCCTGGATTTTATGGCTACACCTTC

clone size: NA
V gene: TRBV5-5
J gene: TRBJ2-7
D gene: NA
CDR3 protein: CASSSQGRNEQYF
CDR3 DNA: TGTGCCAGCAGCTCCCAGGGCAGGAACGAGCAGTACTTC

clone size: NA
V gene: TRBV28
J gene: TRBJ2-7
D gene: TRBD2
CDR3 protein: CVTRFYAGGADEQYF
CDR3 DNA: TGTGTCACCAGGTTTTATGCGGGGGGGGCCGACGAGCAGTACTTC

clone size: many
V gene: TRBV12-3/TRBV12-4
J gene: TRBJ1-2
D gene: NA
CDR3 protein: CASSLGHTLYGYTF
CDR3 DNA: TGTGCCAGCAGTTTAGGGCACACGCTATATGGCTACACCTTC

clone size: NA
V gene: TRBV6-2/TRBV6-3
J gene: TRBJ1-1
D gene: NA
CDR3 protein: CASSLPVPLPPDALF
CDR3 DNA: TGTGCCAGCAGCCTTCCGGTCCCACTCCCACCTGATGCTCTCTTT

clone size: NA
V gene: TRBV7-9
J gene: TRBJ2-1
D gene: NA
CDR3 protein: CASSILPSVTYNEQFF
CDR3 DNA: TGTGCCAGCAGCATTCTACCGTCCGTGACCTACAATGAGCAGTTCTTC

clone size: NA
V gene: TRBV20-1
J gene: TRBJ2-3
D gene: NA
CDR3 protein: CSARDAARGPSDTQYF
CDR3 DNA: TGCAGTGCTAGAGATGCGGCTAGAGGGCCCTCAGATACGCAGTATTTT

clone size: NA
V gene: TRBV5-4
J gene: TRBJ2-7
D gene: NA
CDR3 protein: CVSSAPVGLPPYEQYF
CDR3 DNA: TGTGTCAGCAGCGCGCCCGTAGGGTTGCCCCCCTACGAGCAGTACTTC

clone size: many
V gene: TRBV6-1
J gene: TRBJ1-4
D gene: NA
CDR3 protein: CASSDSTVGNEKLFF
CDR3 DNA: TGTGCCAGCAGTGACTCGACGGTGGGTAATGAAAAACTGTTTTTT

clone size: NA
V gene: TRBV25-1
J gene: TRBJ1-1
D gene: NA
CDR3 protein: CASSERGDTEAIF
CDR3 DNA: TGTGCCAGCAGTGAAAGGGGGGACACTGAGGCAATCTTT

clone size: NA
V gene: TRBV12-3/TRBV12-4
J gene: TRBJ1-6
D gene: NA
CDR3 protein: CVSNSVLSPLHF
CDR3 DNA: TGTGTCAGCAACTCTGTGCTTTCACCCCTCCACTTT

clone size: NA
V gene: TRBV6-5
J gene: TRBJ1-4
D gene: NA
CDR3 protein: CTSSYSWATNEKLFF
CDR3 DNA: TGTACTAGCAGTTACTCTTGGGCAACTAATGAAAAACTGTTTTTT

clone size: NA
V gene: TRBV20-1
J gene: TRBJ2-3
D gene: NA
CDR3 protein: CSAYPAGAIDTQYF
CDR3 DNA: TGCAGTGCCTACCCAGCTGGGGCCATAGATACGCAGTATTTT

clone size: NA
V gene: TRBV5-5
J gene: TRBJ2-7
D gene: TRBD2
CDR3 protein: CASSSRTSGSYEQYF
CDR3 DNA: TGTGCCAGCAGCTCCCGGACTAGCGGGAGTTACGAGCAGTACTTC

clone size: NA
V gene: TRBV11-2
J gene: TRBJ2-6
D gene: NA
CDR3 protein: CASSLVPKDWPPGANVLTF
CDR3 DNA: TGTGCCAGCAGCTTAGTTCCAAAGGACTGGCCCCCTGGGGCCAATGTCCTGACTTTC

clone size: NA
V gene: TRBV12-3/TRBV12-4
J gene: TRBJ2-4
D gene: NA
CDR3 protein: CGCSLQGAKNIQYF
CDR3 DNA: TGTGGCTGCAGTCTACAGGGAGCCAAAAACATTCAGTACTTC

clone size: many
V gene: TRBV6-5
J gene: TRBJ2-1
D gene: NA
CDR3 protein: CASSYPGTRRQFF
CDR3 DNA: TGTGCCAGCAGTTATCCGGGAACCCGCCGGCAGTTCTTC

clone size: NA
V gene: TRBV11-2
J gene: TRBJ2-6
D gene: TRBD1
CDR3 protein: CVSSLKGQAESGANVLTF
CDR3 DNA: TGTGTCAGCAGCTTAAAAGGACAGGCCGAGTCTGGGGCCAACGTCCTGACTTTC

clone size: NA
V gene: TRBV29-1
J gene: TRBJ2-7
D gene: NA
CDR3 protein: CGATGPTGREQYF
CDR3 DNA: TGCGGCGCTACGGGTCCGACGGGTCGCGAGCAGTACTTC

clone size: once
V gene: TRBV11-2
J gene: TRBJ1-2
D gene: TRBD1
CDR3 protein: CASSSLGGGALGYTF
CDR3 DNA: TGTGCCAGCAGCTCCCTAGGGGGCGGAGCCCTCGGCTACACTTTC

clone size: once
V gene: TRBV11-3
J gene: TRBJ2-7
D gene: NA
CDR3 protein: CTSSYGRTYEQYF
CDR3 DNA: TGTACCAGCAGCTACGGGCGGACCTATGAGCAGTACTTC

clone size: NA
V gene: TRBV4-1
J gene: TRBJ2-1
D gene: NA
CDR3 protein: CASSQVRLALEQLF
CDR3 DNA: TGCGCCAGCAGCCAAGTCAGGCTAGCACTTGAGCAGTTGTTC

clone size: NA
V gene: TRBV20-1
J gene: TRBJ2-7
D gene: TRBD2
CDR3 protein: CNARVSGGTYEQYF
CDR3 DNA: TGCAATGCTAGAGTTTCGGGGGGGACCTACGAGCAGTACTTC

clone size: NA
V gene: TRBV10-1
J gene: TRBJ2-5
D gene: NA
CDR3 protein: CTSSGIQVTQETQYF
CDR3 DNA: TGCACCAGCAGTGGGATCCAGGTAACACAAGAGACCCAGTACTTC

clone size: NA
V gene: TRBV13
J gene: TRBJ2-2
D gene: NA
CDR3 protein: CACSRPAGELSF
CDR3 DNA: TGTGCCTGCAGCCGGCCGGCCGGGGAGCTGTCTTTT

clone size: NA
V gene: TRBV6-2/TRBV6-3
J gene: TRBJ2-5
D gene: TRBD1
CDR3 protein: CASRQGANLETKYF
CDR3 DNA: TGTGCCAGTAGACAGGGGGCGAATTTAGAGACCAAGTACTTT

clone size: NA
V gene: TRBV5-1
J gene: TRBJ2-5
D gene: NA
CDR3 protein: CASRLQSPDKETQYF
CDR3 DNA: TGCGCCAGCAGGTTACAGTCACCGGACAAGGAGACCCAGTACTTC

clone size: many
V gene: TRBV29-1
J gene: TRBJ2-7
D gene: TRBD2
CDR3 protein: CATHSGGGEEQYF
CDR3 DNA: TGCGCAACGCATTCGGGAGGAGGGGAAGAGCAGTACTTC

clone size: NA
V gene: TRBV6-1
J gene: TRBJ2-1
D gene: TRBD2
CDR3 protein: CASSERLAGSSYNEQLF
CDR3 DNA: TGTGCCAGCAGTGAAAGACTAGCGGGGAGCTCCTACAATGAGCAGCTCTTC

clone size: NA
V gene: TRBV20-1
J gene: TRBJ2-5
D gene: TRBD2
CDR3 protein: CSANPVTSGRIETQYF
CDR3 DNA: TGTAGTGCTAACCCCGTAACTAGCGGGAGGATCGAGACCCAGTACTTC

clone size: few
V gene: TRBV6-2/TRBV6-3
J gene: TRBJ1-1
D gene: TRBD1
CDR3 protein: CASSQDPRRQGARTEAFF
CDR3 DNA: TGTGCCAGCAGTCAAGACCCCCGAAGACAGGGGGCTAGGACTGAAGCTTTCTTT

clone size: NA
V gene: TRBV28
J gene: TRBJ2-7
D gene: NA
CDR3 protein: CASRYTQVMNKQYF
CDR3 DNA: TGTGCCAGCAGATATACCCAGGTTATGAACAAGCAGTACTTC

clone size: NA
V gene: TRBV11-2
J gene: TRBJ2-6
D gene: TRBD2
CDR3 protein: CASSPTSEGVTGANVPTF
CDR3 DNA: TGTGCCAGCAGTCCAACTAGCGAGGGAGTTACTGGGGCCAACGTCCCGACTTTC